Below, 18 T cell receptor beta chains from the same sample are listed, as sequenced in a study of T cells after yellow fever vaccination. MiXCR was run by TCRdb on the 5' RACE reads, yielding one entry per CDR3 protein. This table has 610,000 or so distinct CDR3 sequences, about 12% appearing once. Sequenced material: PBMCs, taken on the day of the yellow fever booster vaccination. These TCRs come from a man aged 30-40 years who received the YFV17D yellow fever vaccine.

This clonotype was seen only a few times. The rearrangement joins TRBV10-3 to TRBJ1-1, with unresolved D. The germline V gene encodes CDR1 ENHRY and CDR2 SYGVKD. This CDR3 has 15 residues. Trimming took 0 bases from V and 0 from J, leaving 8 bases between them. This CDR3 reads CAISESWELNTEAFF. CDR3 bases: TGTGCCATCAGTGAGTCCTGGGAGTTGAACACTGAAGCTTTCTTT.

This clonotype was found a few times. V is TRBV28 and J is TRBJ2-1; 8 bases are shared with TRBD2. Trimming took 1 base from V and 5 from J; bases not matched to a gene: 4. The germline CDR1 and CDR2 sequences are MDHEN and SYDVKM. The CDR3 is made up of 15 amino acids. The CDR3 DNA sequence: TGTGCCAGCAGTTTATCGGGCGGGAGGCACAATGAGCAGTTCTTC. Translated, it gives CASSLSGGRHNEQFF. Using reference TRBV28 and TRBJ2-1 for the parts outside the CDR3, the full variable domain is DVKVTQSSRYLVKRTGEKVFLECVQDMDHENMFWYRQDPGLGLRLIYFSYDVKMKEKGDIPEGYSVSREKKERFSLILESASTNQTSMYLCASSLSGGRHNEQFFGPGTRLTVL.

This clonotype was recorded many times. This chain links TRBV10-3 with TRBJ2-5, with 8 bases lining up with TRBD1. The CDR3 runs to 14 residues. Trimming took 6 bases from V and 3 from J; bases not matched to a gene: 6. The germline V gene encodes CDR1 ENHRY and CDR2 SYGVKD. CDR3 residues: CAIRGETGEETQYF. CDR3 DNA: TGTGCCATCAGGGGAGAGACAGGGGAAGAGACCCAGTACTTC.

This clonotype was seen more than once but under ten times. The rearrangement uses TRBV20-1 and TRBJ2-3, with 7 bases that match TRBD1. This CDR3 comprises 13 residues. Unmatched junction bases numbered 8, after V lost 7 bases and J lost 4 bases. CDR1 and CDR2 (germline): DFQATT, SNEGSKA (reference sequence). CDR3 loop: CSGDRAAPDTQYF. CDR3 DNA: TGCAGTGGTGACAGGGCGGCCCCAGATACGCAGTATTTT.

V gene TRBV10-3 combines with J gene TRBJ2-1; 8 bases agree with TRBD2. This CDR3 has 13 residues. Per the germline V gene, CDR1 is ENHRY and CDR2 is SYGVKD. V shed 3 bases and J 10 bases; nucleotides not matched to a gene: 5. The CDR3, as DNA: TGTGCCATCAGTGAAGGTCGGGAGGGGGAGCAGTTCTTC. Amino acid sequence: CAISEGREGEQFF.

This clonotype was counted between two and nine times. The V gene is TRBV10-3, the J gene TRBJ2-2, with a weak D call TRBD1 (6 bases). CDR3 length equals 14 residues. CDR1 is ENHRY and CDR2 is SYGVKD in the germline V gene. V was pared by 7 bases and J by 2 bases, with 11 bases between. In DNA form, the CDR3 reads TGTGCCATCAAGAGACAGGAAAACACCGGGGAGCTGTTTTTT. It specifies CAIKRQENTGELFF.

This clonotype showed up many times. The V call is TRBV2, the J call TRBJ2-3, with TRBD1 matching 7 bases. Germline V gene lookup returns CDR1 SNHLY and CDR2 FYNNEI. This CDR3 comprises 16 residues. The junction had 11 bases not matched to a gene; V was cut back by 7 bases and J by 1 base. CDR3 in amino acids: CASTFPGQKRTDTQYF. The DNA of the CDR3 is TGTGCCAGCACCTTCCCGGGACAGAAACGCACAGATACGCAGTATTTT.

This clonotype was found many times. The chain uses TRBV5-1 and TRBJ2-5; D is undetermined. This CDR3 region has 13 residues. With 0 bases removed from V and 5 bases from J, the gap between germline ends came to 8 bases. Germline V CDR1 and CDR2: SGHRS, YFSETQ. CDR3 region: CASSLEVRETQYF. The CDR3 coding sequence is TGCGCCAGCAGCTTGGAGGTGCGGGAGACCCAGTACTTC.

This clonotype was found many times. The V gene is TRBV6-5, the J gene TRBJ2-4; the match to TRBD2 covers 7 bases. CDR1 and CDR2 (germline): MNHEY, SVGAGI. This CDR3 is 16 amino acids long. J gave up 2 bases and V 2 bases, and 6 bases lay outside the gene matches. The CDR3 is CASSYKDGGTKNIQYF. The CDR3, as DNA: TGTGCCAGCAGTTACAAAGACGGGGGGACCAAAAACATTCAGTACTTC.

This chain joins TRBV29-1 and TRBJ2-3, with D unresolved. Germline values: CDR1 SQVTM, CDR2 ANQGSEA. Trimming pared 0 bases from V and 1 base from J, leaving 5 bases between. There are 13 residues in the CDR3. CDR3 region: CSVEDQGTDTQYF. The CDR3, as DNA: TGCAGCGTTGAAGATCAGGGCACAGATACGCAGTATTTT.

This clonotype was seen a handful of times. The chain joins TRBV7-2 to TRBJ2-5; D unresolved. The CDR3 has 12 amino acids. V was clipped by 6 bases and J by 4 bases, with 9 bases between them. Per germline, CDR1 SGHTA and CDR2 FQGNSA. This chain's CDR3 is CASRAQVETQYF. Here the CDR3 DNA reads TGTGCCAGCAGGGCCCAGGTAGAGACCCAGTACTTC.

This clonotype was recorded a few times. V usage is TRBV18 and J usage is TRBJ2-1; D might be TRBD1 (7 bases). There are 14 residues in the CDR3. V dropped 3 bases and J dropped 3 bases, with 9 bases sitting between them. Germline V gene sequence: CDR1 KGHSH, CDR2 LQKENI. The CDR3 reads CASSPQGGYNEQFF. The CDR3 DNA is TGTGCCAGCTCACCCCAGGGGGGCTACAATGAGCAGTTCTTC.

This clonotype was seen a few times. The gene calls are TRBV6-2 or TRBV6-3 and TRBJ2-7, with TRBD2 identical over 13 bases. In germline, CDR1 is MNHEY, CDR2 SVGEGT. The CDR3 contains 14 residues. J was trimmed by 6 bases and V by 8 bases; bases with no gene match: 7. CDR3 sequence: CASQGTSGTREQYF. CDR3 DNA: TGTGCCAGCCAAGGGACTAGCGGGACGCGCGAGCAGTACTTC.

This clonotype has a handful of counts. The V call is TRBV3-1, the J call TRBJ2-1; D remains unclear. Per germline, CDR1 LGHDT and CDR2 YNNKEL (reference sequence). Trimming removed 1 base at V and 6 bases at J, with 7 bases between. The CDR3 is 13 residues long. The CDR3 sequence: CASSQAPINEQFF. Written as DNA, the CDR3 is TGTGCCAGCAGCCAAGCGCCTATCAATGAGCAGTTCTTC.

The CDR3 protein is CASSPPGRNEQFF. CDR3 DNA sequence: TGTGCCAGCTCACCACCGGGACGGAATGAGCAGTTCTTC. The chain couples TRBV18 to TRBJ2-1; D tentatively reads TRBD1 or TRBD2 (5 bases each). Germline CDR1 reads KGHSH; CDR2 reads LQKENI. The CDR3 is made up of 13 amino acids. Trimming removed 0 bases at V and 7 bases at J, with 7 bases between.

The CDR3 protein is CASSLGRQGSNYGYTF. The DNA for the CDR3 is TGTGCCAGCAGCTTAGGGAGACAGGGAAGCAACTATGGCTACACCTTC. The rearrangement uses TRBV7-9 and TRBJ1-2, with 7 nucleotides matching TRBD1. This CDR3 spans 16 amino acids. Germline assignment: CDR1 SEHNR and CDR2 FQNEAQ (reference sequence). The trim removed 1 base at V and 2 bases at J, leaving 7 bases unmatched.

This clonotype was counted between two and nine times. The rearrangement joins TRBV28 to TRBJ2-1; the D call may be TRBD1 or TRBD2 (5 bases each). The CDR3 runs to 14 residues. Germline CDR1 and CDR2: MDHEN and SYDVKM. V gave up 5 bases and J gave up 9 bases, with 17 bases separating them. CDR3 residues: CASSQPQGRGEQFF. Written as DNA, the CDR3 is TGTGCCAGCAGTCAACCTCAGGGTCGGGGTGAGCAGTTCTTC.

The rearrangement links TRBV12-3 or TRBV12-4 to TRBJ2-1; 8 nucleotides agree with TRBD2. J gave up 2 bases and V 6 bases, and 9 bases lay outside the gene matches. The CDR3 totals 16 residues. CDR3 sequence reads: CASSPITSGAYNEQFF. The CDR3 DNA sequence: TGTGCCAGCAGCCCCATTACTAGCGGCGCCTACAATGAGCAGTTCTTC.